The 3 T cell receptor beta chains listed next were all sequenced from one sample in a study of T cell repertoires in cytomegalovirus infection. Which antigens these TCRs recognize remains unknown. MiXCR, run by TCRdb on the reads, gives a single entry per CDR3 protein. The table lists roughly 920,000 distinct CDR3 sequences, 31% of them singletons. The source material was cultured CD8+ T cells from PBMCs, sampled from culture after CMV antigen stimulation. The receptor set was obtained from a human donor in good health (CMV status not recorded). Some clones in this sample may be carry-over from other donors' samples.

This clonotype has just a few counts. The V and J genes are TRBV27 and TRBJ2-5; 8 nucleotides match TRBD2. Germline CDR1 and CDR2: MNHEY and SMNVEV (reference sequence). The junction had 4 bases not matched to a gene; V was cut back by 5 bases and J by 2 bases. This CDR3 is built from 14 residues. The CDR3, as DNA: TGTGCCAGCAGTCCTACTAGCGGACAAGAGACCCAGTACTTC. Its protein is CASSPTSGQETQYF.

The CDR3 region is CATSSIWQGFSRYEQYF. CDR3 DNA: TGTGCCACCAGCTCCATCTGGCAGGGTTTTTCGCGATACGAGCAGTACTTC. This chain uses TRBV15 with TRBJ2-7; D might be TRBD1 (5 bases). In germline, CDR1 is LNHNV, CDR2 YYDKDF (reference sequence). The CDR3 consists of 17 residues. The germline V and J ends were trimmed by 5 bases and 4 bases, with 24 bases remaining between them.

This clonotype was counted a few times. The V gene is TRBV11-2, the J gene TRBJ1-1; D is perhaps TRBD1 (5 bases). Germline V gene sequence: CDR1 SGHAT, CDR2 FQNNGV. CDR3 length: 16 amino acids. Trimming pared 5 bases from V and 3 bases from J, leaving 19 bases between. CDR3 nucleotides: TGTGCCAGCAGCCCTTTCGGGGCCCACGGGGACACTGAAGCTTTCTTT. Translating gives CASSPFGAHGDTEAFF.